Here is one TCR beta chain with its context. Its antigen has not been determined. One base away there is no much larger clone; base qualities are not given. At one collaborating source in Seattle, patients were enrolled during active infection and were followed longitudinally through the course of disease. Whole blood was collected in K2EDTA tubes by collaborating institutions according to the institutions' own protocols. For TCRbeta analysis, collaborators shipped samples as frozen whole blood, isolated PBMCs, or DNA extracted from either of those sample types. TCRbeta CDR3 regions were amplified from genomic DNA by means of the immunoSEQ Assay, a bias-controlled multiplex PCR. The published analysis was carried out like this. The number of nucleated cells in each sample was estimated from the amplification of reference gene primers within the assay. To quantify the absolute abundance of each unique TCRbeta CDR3 rearrangement, sequence reads were collapsed and filtered. For each sample, productive Simpson clonality was calculated as the square root of Simpson's diversity index across productive rearrangements. Held by TCRdb, this immuneACCESS table contains in-frame sequences only and omits some clones. Under half of the omission traces to an unresolved V gene where checked; the cause of the rest is unknown. The V and J calls and the clone size are those of that table, but D and trimming were determined from the DNA. For this sample there are about 440,000 clones; about 91% appear just once. Roughly an eighth of the sample goes to the ten largest clones.

This sample was taken from a study of blood T cell repertoires in COVID-19 (dated by TCRdb to the early 2020s). Describing the broader study: Samples covering the acute and convalescent phases of COVID-19 were provided by collaborators in the United States, Italy and Spain. The material from the prospective study consisted of cDNA or gDNA derived from T cells, B-cell-depleted T cells, or PBMCs. The dataset comprised deeply sampled blood TCRbeta repertoires from subjects exposed to, actively infected with, or recovered from COVID-19. The repertoires were released in a freely available public database meant as a resource for research on the immune response to SARS-CoV-2. Samples came from the ongoing ImmuneRACE study (first 160 participants) plus 1,254 subjects from 6 global collaborators. Nearly every sample came with metadata listing a de-identified subject ID, COVID-19 status, age in years and sex. Where HLA class I and class II types were available, the types were taken from metadata supplied by the sample provider, not from assay-based typing.

The CDR3 contains 15 residues, cysteine and phenylalanine counted. Only the CDR3 portion is preserved as DNA: 45 bases, with reading frame beginning at the first base. Compared with germline, V lacks 5 bases and J lacks 3 bases; bases without a gene match: 4. The germline V gene supplies CDR1 MDHEN and CDR2 SYDVKM. The research as a whole found: How much clinical and demographic metadata was included differed by source and by participant, and the metadata was provided uncurated.

Sequenced: peripheral blood. This sequence uses TRBV28 and TRBJ1-1, with TRBD1 identical over 12 junction bases. The sequence was collected from a woman in her forties or fifties with COVID-19, enrolled during active disease. CDR3 reads: CASSLGQGAYTEAFF. The nucleotides are TGTGCCAGCAGTCTGGGACAGGGGGCGTACACTGAAGCTTTCTTT.